This T cell receptor (beta chain) comes out of a study of identical twins. From the 5' RACE reads, TCRdb called clonotypes with MiXCR, one entry per CDR3 protein. Of 200,000 or so distinct CDR3 sequences detected, roughly 15% appear once; the ten largest clones hold 40%. Worth noting for this clonotype: The antigen is undetermined.

Overall study results and limits: With beta out-of-frame sequences, excess sharing by twins was weaker.

The data were also submitted as part of a second study, on T cells expressing NK-cell markers. That study adds: Investigators obtained TCR beta repertoires from sorted CD3+CD56+NKG2C+, CD3+CD56+NKG2C- and CD3+CD56-NKG2C+ T cells. Dominance of the CD3+CD56-NKG2C+ fraction by these clonotypes also held in several donors.

The sequence derives from a woman in her late teens or twenties in good health. Sequencing was carried out using CD8+ T cells sorted from blood.

In DNA, the CDR3 is TGTGCCAGCAGCTTAGAGGGGGGATTAGCGGGGAGCACAGATACGCAGTATTTT. Its protein product is CASSLEGGLAGSTDTQYF. This chain connects TRBV7-8 to TRBJ2-3; TRBD2 matches 8 bases. This CDR3 has 18 amino acids. Germline loops: CDR1 SGHVS, CDR2 FQNEAQ. Unmatched junction bases numbered 9, after V lost 1 base and J lost 0 bases.